A single sample gave rise to the 8 T cell receptor beta chains below, sequenced in a study of cytomegalovirus exposure and HLA in healthy donors. PCR employed 60 Vbeta and 13 Jbeta primers. Assay used: immunoSEQ multiplex PCR; TCRdb lists only in-frame clones, some missing. The sample has some 150,000 clones; over 65% are singletons. What was sequenced was PBMCs. Receptors originate from a middle-aged man in good health and CMV-seropositive.

The table lists this clone with a few counts. The chain joins TRBV19 to TRBJ1-5; perhaps TRBD1 as D (6 bases). The length of the CDR3 is 12 residues. From germline, CDR1 is LNHDA and CDR2 SQIVND (reference sequence). Trimming shortened V by 11 bases and J by 3 bases, and 11 bases separated the two germline ends. The CDR3 region is CAPLGANQPQHF. CDR3 nucleotides: TGTGCCCCCCTGGGGGCCAATCAGCCCCAGCATTTT.

This chain joins TRBV18 and TRBJ1-1; 7 bases align to TRBD1. This CDR3 has 14 amino acids. CDR1 is KGHSH, CDR2 LQKENI, per germline. Trimming at V came to 1 base and at J to 5 bases, leaving 4 bases not matched to a gene. CDR3 region: CASSPQGARTEAFF. The CDR3 nucleotides are TGTGCCAGCTCACCACAGGGGGCGAGGACTGAAGCTTTCTTT.

In this sample, this clone turned up a few times. The DNA for the CDR3 is TGCAGCGTTGAAGAAATAGTCGGACAGGGCCATGGCTACACCTTC. Translation: CSVEEIVGQGHGYTF. The genes are TRBV29-1 and TRBJ1-2; 8 positions match TRBD1. With V trimmed by 0 bases and J by 6 bases, 9 bases remained unmatched. This CDR3 has 15 residues. Germline V gene lookup returns CDR1 SQVTM and CDR2 ANQGSEA.

The rearrangement joins TRBV18 to TRBJ2-6; D not resolved. Trimming shortened V by 2 bases and J by 3 bases, and 17 bases separated the two germline ends. CDR1 is KGHSH and CDR2 is LQKENI in the germline V gene. The CDR3 spans 18 residues. CDR3 residues: CASSPGNSLRVGANVLTF. CDR3 nucleotides: TGTGCCAGCTCACCAGGAAATAGCCTCCGAGTTGGGGCCAACGTCCTGACTTTC.

The chain uses TRBV4-1 and TRBJ1-6; TRBD1 matches 7 bases. In germline, CDR1 is MGHRA, CDR2 YSYEKL. The CDR3 extends over 15 amino acids. Trimming cost V 1 base and J 6 bases; bases outside gene matches: 3. The CDR3 reads CASSQGTGVNSPLHF. Here the CDR3 DNA reads TGCGCCAGCAGCCAAGGGACAGGCGTTAATTCACCCCTCCACTTT.

The DNA for the CDR3 is TGTGCCAGCAGTCCACAGGGGACTGGGGCCAACGTCCTGACTTTC. Amino acids: CASSPQGTGANVLTF. The chain links TRBV6-5 to TRBJ2-6; 7 bases are a match to TRBD1. The CDR3 is 15 amino acids. Per germline, CDR1 MNHEY and CDR2 SVGAGI. The J segment lost 2 bases and the V segment lost 5 bases, leaving 3 bases of the junction unmatched.

The J gene is TRBJ1-2, the V gene TRBV9, with a weak D call TRBD1 (5 bases). V lost 0 bases and J lost 5, with 17 bases in between. This CDR3 is 16 amino acids long. CDR1 and CDR2 (germline): SGDLS, YYNGEE. The CDR3 nucleotides are TGTGCCAGCAGCGTAGATAAAGGCGGGACGGATTATGGCTACACCTTC. Protein sequence: CASSVDKGGTDYGYTF.

In this sample, this clone turned up once. The rearrangement links TRBV2 to TRBJ2-2; no definite D call. The CDR3 consists of 14 residues. Germline V gene sequence: CDR1 SNHLY, CDR2 FYNNEI. V was shortened by 3 bases and J by 5 bases, with 10 bases between the two germline ends. Written as DNA, the CDR3 is TGTGCCAGCAGTGAGGGCTTAAGGACCGGGGAGCTGTTTTTT. It codes for CASSEGLRTGELFF.